A single T cell receptor (beta chain) is shown here with its context. This sample was taken from a study of blood T cell repertoires in COVID-19. Study-wide context: T cells, B-cell-depleted T cells, or PBMCs supplied cDNA or gDNA.

Original analysis: Amplification with reference gene primers provided the estimates of nucleated cell counts. Produced via immunoSEQ multiplex PCR; TCRdb's table is partial and in-frame only. Clonal size and the V and J genes are those of that table, whereas D and trimming came from the DNA. The table shows approximately 210,000 clones, with approximately 80% occurring only once. The CDR3 is 15 amino acids. Germline V gives CDR1 LNHDA, CDR2 SQIVND (reference sequence). J lost 0 bases, V lost 4 bases, and 4 bases had no gene match. The V call is TRBV19, the J call TRBJ1-1; 8 bases agree with TRBD1. Material for sequencing was peripheral blood. This clonotype originated in a woman aged 80 or over with COVID-19, enrolled during active disease. In DNA, the CDR3 is TGTGCCAGTAGTACCCTGACAGGGGTGAACACTGAAGCTTTCTTT. Encoded protein: CASSTLTGVNTEAFF.